Sequencing of this T cell receptor beta chain was carried out in a study of blood T cell repertoires in COVID-19. In the study overall: The United States, Italy and Spain provided the acute and convalescent COVID-19 samples. From T cells, B-cell-depleted T cells, or PBMCs came the material, which was cDNA or gDNA.

Original processing notes: The assay estimated nucleated cells by amplifying reference gene primers. Sequenced by immunoSEQ multiplex PCR; TCRdb stores in-frame clones only, minus some. The D gene and trimming were derived from the DNA, and the V and J assignments and clone size from that table. The repertoire holds 250,000 to 350,000 clones, with 90% as singletons. Germline CDR1 is SGHRS and CDR2 is YFSETQ. CDR3 length: 16 amino acids. Trimming took 1 base from V and 1 from J, leaving 14 bases between them. This receptor was obtained from a woman aged 50 to 65 with COVID-19, enrolled during active disease. The rearrangement joins TRBV5-1 to TRBJ2-5; D is perhaps TRBD2 (7 bases). Sequencing input: peripheral blood. The CDR3 here is CASSLSGGGGQETQYF. The DNA of the CDR3 is TGCGCCAGCAGCTTGTCTGGCGGGGGCGGCCAAGAGACCCAGTACTTC.